This T cell receptor beta chain appears in the sequencing data of a study of T cells in women clearing cervical HPV infection. The protocol was immunoSEQ multiplex PCR, while the TCRdb copy is restricted to in-frame clones and leaves out a portion. The listing records under 30,000 clones. Study-level results: CIN3+ cases had significantly higher TCR richness than controls; evenness did not differ. Controls had more TRBV6-7 (approximately 0.15%) than cases (about 0.11%).

V was pared by 5 bases and J by 5 bases, with 8 bases of the junction left unmatched. The CDR3 covers 14 residues. From germline, CDR1 is WSHSY and CDR2 SAAADI. Regarding this clone: The target antigen is unknown. The CDR3 end is not reached by the read, which stops 3 residues before it; the germline J gene fills it in.

The chain recombines TRBV10-2 with TRBJ1-1; 7 bases agree with TRBD1. This receptor was identified in a woman aged 18 to 75 with a cervical HPV16 infection that either progressed to CIN3+ or cleared (not recorded which). The sequencing sample was made of blood buffy coat. CDR3 protein: CASSPPTGVTEAFF. CDR3 DNA (partial): TGCGCCAGCAGTCCTCCTACAGGGGTTACTGAA.